This TCR beta chain was captured by sequencing in a study of control samples from healthy donors and cancer patients. This clone was counted between two and nine times. Libraries were prepared by immunoSEQ multiplex PCR; TCRdb keeps only in-frame clonotypes and omits some of them. The sample includes 90,000 to 110,000 clones, 80% to 90% of them seen just once. This CDR3 comprises 18 residues. Germline loops: CDR1 ENHRY, CDR2 SYGVKD. Trimming stripped 5 bases from V and 5 bases from J, with 22 bases between. The chain combines TRBV10-3 with TRBJ1-6, with D possibly matching TRBD1 (6 bases). Sequenced input: blood. The receptor was isolated from a woman aged 45-59 years in good health. CDR3 in amino acids: CAISKLRDTPTNNSPLHF. The CDR3 DNA follows: TGTGCCATCAGTAAACTGCGGGACACCCCAACGAATAATTCACCCCTCCACTTT.